The rows below give T cell receptor beta chains drawn from one sample of a study of blood T cell repertoires in COVID-19. Clones were sequenced by immunoSEQ multiplex PCR, and TCRdb holds only the in-frame ones, with some missing. The sample includes 150,000 to 200,000 clones, roughly four fifths of them seen just once. The sample consisted of peripheral blood. Source of these receptors: a woman aged 70-85 years with COVID-19, enrolled during active disease. Each CDR3 is given with its conserved first and last residue. The D gene is left open where the match is weak. Where a row states a size, it is once, few, many or the class of an expanded clone; other rows omit it.

clone size: .; V gene: TRBV3-1/TRBV3-2; D gene: .; J gene: TRBJ1-5; CDR3 length: 14; CDR3 protein: CASGGGGLDQPQHF; CDR3 DNA: TGTGCCAGCGGGGGCGGGGGGCTGGATCAGCCCCAGCATTTT
clone size: .; V gene: TRBV20-1; D gene: .; J gene: TRBJ2-2; CDR3 length: 17; CDR3 protein: CSAGVIRGYMNTGELFF; CDR3 DNA: TGCAGTGCTGGTGTTATTAGGGGATACATGAACACCGGGGAGCTGTTTTTT
clone size: .; V gene: TRBV11-2; D gene: TRBD2; J gene: TRBJ2-1; CDR3 length: 14; CDR3 protein: CASSLQLAGGVPFF; CDR3 DNA: TGTGCCAGCAGCTTGCAACTAGCGGGAGGAGTACCGTTCTTC
clone size: many; V gene: TRBV4-2; D gene: TRBD2; J gene: TRBJ2-7; CDR3 length: 15; CDR3 protein: CASSQYSGANYEQYF; CDR3 DNA: TGTGCCAGCAGCCAATATAGCGGGGCCAATTACGAGCAGTACTTC
clone size: .; V gene: TRBV11-3; D gene: .; J gene: TRBJ2-7; CDR3 length: 14; CDR3 protein: CATSPWAFSYEQYF; CDR3 DNA: TGTGCCACCTCCCCGTGGGCCTTCTCCTACGAGCAGTACTTC
clone size: .; V gene: TRBV5-4; D gene: .; J gene: TRBJ2-5; CDR3 length: 13; CDR3 protein: CASSKGLKETQYF; CDR3 DNA: TGTGCCAGCAGCAAGGGGTTAAAAGAGACCCAGTACTTC
clone size: .; V gene: TRBV30; D gene: .; J gene: TRBJ1-5; CDR3 length: 15; CDR3 protein: CAWSIGGFGNQPQHF; CDR3 DNA: TGTGCCTGGAGTATAGGAGGGTTTGGCAATCAGCCCCAGCATTTT
clone size: few; V gene: TRBV28; D gene: TRBD1; J gene: TRBJ2-1; CDR3 length: 12; CDR3 protein: CASSLKGTGTFF; CDR3 DNA: TGTGCCAGCAGTTTAAAGGGGACAGGGACGTTCTTC
clone size: .; V gene: TRBV6-5; D gene: .; J gene: TRBJ1-2; CDR3 length: 12; CDR3 protein: CASTNGRGGYTF; CDR3 DNA: TGTGCCAGCACCAACGGGCGGGGTGGCTACACCTTC
clone size: .; V gene: TRBV19; D gene: .; J gene: TRBJ2-7; CDR3 length: 15; CDR3 protein: CASKFRAGSSYEQYF; CDR3 DNA: TGTGCCAGTAAGTTCCGGGCGGGGAGCTCCTACGAGCAGTACTTC
clone size: .; V gene: TRBV28; D gene: .; J gene: TRBJ1-2; CDR3 length: 14; CDR3 protein: CASSAAHGSYGYTF; CDR3 DNA: TGTGCCAGCAGTGCCGCCCACGGGAGCTATGGCTACACCTTC
clone size: .; V gene: TRBV27; D gene: .; J gene: TRBJ1-3; CDR3 length: 13; CDR3 protein: CASSFNSGNTIYF; CDR3 DNA: TGTGCCAGCAGTTTTAACTCTGGAAACACCATATATTTT
clone size: .; V gene: TRBV5-4; D gene: TRBD1; J gene: TRBJ2-5; CDR3 length: 16; CDR3 protein: CASSPQFGQAGETQYF; CDR3 DNA: TGTGCCAGCAGCCCACAATTCGGACAGGCAGGAGAGACCCAGTACTTC
clone size: .; V gene: TRBV9; D gene: .; J gene: TRBJ1-3; CDR3 length: 15; CDR3 protein: CASSVGRRSGNTIYF; CDR3 DNA: TGTGCCAGCAGCGTAGGGAGGAGGTCGGGAAACACCATATATTTT
clone size: .; V gene: TRBV28; D gene: TRBD1; J gene: TRBJ2-7; CDR3 length: 15; CDR3 protein: CASRPPFDRAHEQYF; CDR3 DNA: TGTGCCAGCAGACCACCCTTTGACAGGGCCCACGAGCAGTACTTC
clone size: .; V gene: TRBV7-6; D gene: TRBD1; J gene: TRBJ1-1; CDR3 length: 14; CDR3 protein: CASSRRQGVTEAFF; CDR3 DNA: TGTGCCAGCAGCCGCCGACAGGGCGTCACTGAAGCTTTCTTT
clone size: .; V gene: TRBV30; D gene: .; J gene: TRBJ1-1; CDR3 length: 13; CDR3 protein: CAWRTGNYREAFF; CDR3 DNA: TGTGCCTGGAGAACAGGAAATTATCGGGAAGCTTTCTTT
clone size: .; V gene: TRBV13; D gene: TRBD2; J gene: TRBJ2-4; CDR3 length: 16; CDR3 protein: CASSLGGLAGGDIQYF; CDR3 DNA: TGTGCCAGCAGCTTAGGGGGACTAGCGGGAGGGGACATTCAGTACTTC
clone size: once; V gene: TRBV7-2; D gene: .; J gene: TRBJ1-1; CDR3 length: 12; CDR3 protein: CASSLGQGKAFF; CDR3 DNA: TGTGCCAGCAGCTTAGGGCAGGGGAAGGCTTTCTTT
clone size: .; V gene: TRBV27; D gene: .; J gene: TRBJ1-6; CDR3 length: 17; CDR3 protein: CASSYVPITGTHSPLHF; CDR3 DNA: TGTGCCAGCAGTTACGTACCAATAACAGGGACCCATTCACCCCTCCACTTT
clone size: .; V gene: TRBV6-5; D gene: .; J gene: TRBJ2-1; CDR3 length: 13; CDR3 protein: CASSLGLHNEQFF; CDR3 DNA: TGTGCCAGCAGCCTGGGACTTCACAATGAGCAGTTCTTC
clone size: once; V gene: TRBV10-3; D gene: .; J gene: TRBJ2-2; CDR3 length: 14; CDR3 protein: CAISGQGTTGELFF; CDR3 DNA: TGTGCCATCAGTGGTCAGGGGACCACCGGGGAGCTGTTTTTT
clone size: .; V gene: TRBV30; D gene: .; J gene: TRBJ1-5; CDR3 length: 16; CDR3 protein: CAWSVRGSGYYQPQHF; CDR3 DNA: TGTGCCTGGAGTGTACGGGGGTCAGGGTACTATCAGCCCCAGCATTTT
clone size: .; V gene: TRBV9; D gene: .; J gene: TRBJ1-4; CDR3 length: 15; CDR3 protein: CASSLNGTPREKLFF; CDR3 DNA: TGTGCCAGCAGCTTAAACGGGACTCCGAGGGAAAAACTGTTTTTT
clone size: .; V gene: TRBV6-5; D gene: .; J gene: TRBJ1-1; CDR3 length: 15; CDR3 protein: CASSYSRTDYTEAFF; CDR3 DNA: TGTGCCAGCAGTTACTCGAGGACAGACTACACTGAAGCTTTCTTT
clone size: .; V gene: TRBV28; D gene: .; J gene: TRBJ2-1; CDR3 length: 14; CDR3 protein: CAISLDRPDNEQFF; CDR3 DNA: TGTGCCATCTCCCTTGACAGACCGGACAATGAGCAGTTCTTC
clone size: .; V gene: TRBV15; D gene: .; J gene: TRBJ2-2; CDR3 length: 12; CDR3 protein: CATSNHKGELFF; CDR3 DNA: TGTGCCACCAGCAACCACAAGGGGGAGCTGTTTTTT
clone size: .; V gene: TRBV24-1; D gene: .; J gene: TRBJ2-3; CDR3 length: 14; CDR3 protein: CATSAQVQTDTQYF; CDR3 DNA: TGTGCCACCAGTGCTCAGGTTCAAACAGATACGCAGTATTTT
clone size: few; V gene: TRBV28; D gene: TRBD1; J gene: TRBJ2-2; CDR3 length: 15; CDR3 protein: CASRRGLRGTGELFF; CDR3 DNA: TGTGCCAGCAGAAGGGGGCTTCGTGGCACCGGGGAGCTGTTTTTT
clone size: .; V gene: TRBV7-9; D gene: .; J gene: TRBJ1-3; CDR3 length: 14; CDR3 protein: CASSFFGAGNTIYF; CDR3 DNA: TGTGCCAGCAGCTTTTTTGGAGCTGGAAACACCATATATTTT
clone size: .; V gene: TRBV5-4; D gene: TRBD2; J gene: TRBJ2-1; CDR3 length: 15; CDR3 protein: CASETSGSSYNEQFF; CDR3 DNA: TGTGCCAGCGAGACTAGCGGGAGCTCCTACAATGAGCAGTTCTTC
clone size: .; V gene: TRBV5-1; D gene: TRBD2; J gene: TRBJ2-5; CDR3 length: 17; CDR3 protein: CASSLPLLAGEGETQYF; CDR3 DNA: TGCGCCAGCAGCTTGCCCTTACTAGCGGGAGAGGGGGAGACCCAGTACTTC
clone size: .; V gene: TRBV5-6; D gene: TRBD2; J gene: TRBJ2-3; CDR3 length: 16; CDR3 protein: CASSRVGIAGDDTQYF; CDR3 DNA: TGTGCCAGCAGCCGGGTGGGAATAGCGGGAGACGATACGCAGTATTTT
clone size: .; V gene: TRBV9; D gene: .; J gene: TRBJ2-5; CDR3 length: 14; CDR3 protein: CASSATSKQETQYF; CDR3 DNA: TGTGCCAGCAGCGCAACTAGCAAGCAAGAGACCCAGTACTTC
clone size: .; V gene: TRBV11-3; D gene: .; J gene: TRBJ2-7; CDR3 length: 17; CDR3 protein: CASSYDRSQRTIYEQYF; CDR3 DNA: TGTGCCAGCAGCTACGACAGGTCCCAACGTACCATCTACGAGCAGTACTTC